The 2 T cell receptor beta chains listed next were all sequenced from one sample in a study of CD8+CD57+ T cells in acquired aplastic anemia. It was genomic DNA that served as the template for profiling TCR beta VDJ and CDR3. TCRdb ran MiXCR on the reads and lists one entry per CDR3 protein. The sample includes around 190,000 distinct CDR3 sequences, over 60% of them seen just once. The source material was sorted CD4+, CD8+, or CD8+CD57+ T cells (not recorded which) from PBMCs. These receptors all come from a human donor in good health.

This clonotype was counted ten times or more. This chain uses TRBV6-5 with TRBJ2-7; TRBD2 aligns across 8 bases. The CDR3 totals 16 residues. V gave up 4 bases and J gave up 2 bases; unmatched junction bases: 10. CDR1 MNHEY and CDR2 SVGAGI come from the germline V gene. The CDR3: CASSSLAGIFAYEQYF. CDR3 sequence (DNA): TGTGCCAGCAGTTCCCTAGCGGGTATATTCGCCTACGAGCAGTACTTC.

Ten or more counts support this clonotype. The genes are TRBV9 and TRBJ1-3, with D possibly TRBD1 on 5 matching bases. Germline V gene lookup returns CDR1 SGDLS and CDR2 YYNGEE. There are 16 residues in the CDR3. The V end was cut by 0 bases, the J end by 0 bases, with 10 bases between. The CDR3 coding sequence is TGTGCCAGCAGCGTAGCTTACAGGTCCTCTGGAAACACCATATATTTT. As protein: CASSVAYRSSGNTIYF.